This T cell receptor (beta chain) was found in a study of T cell changes during pregnancy in multiple sclerosis. The repertoire was sequenced with immunoSEQ multiplex PCR; TCRdb's copy has only in-frame clones and lacks some. The sample contains roughly 32,000 clones, about 88% of which appear only once. This clone was counted once. The sample here was CD8+ T cells from peripheral blood mononuclear cells, taken in the third trimester of pregnancy. This TCR was recovered from a female donor with multiple sclerosis, enrolled in a pregnancy study.

The CDR3 region is CAWSAGSGSGDTQYF. CDR3 DNA sequence: TGTGCCTGGAGTGCAGGTAGCGGGAGTGGAGATACGCAGTATTTT. The chain recombines TRBV30 with TRBJ2-3, with 9 bases aligning to TRBD2. The ends lost 1 base at V and 5 bases at J; junction bases unmatched: 7. Germline V CDR1 and CDR2: GTSNPN, SVGIG (reference sequence). The CDR3 runs 15 residues. The full variable domain, completed using reference TRBV30 and TRBJ2-3, is SQTIHQWPATLVQPVGSPLSLECTVEGTSNPNLYWYRQAAGRGLQLLFYSVGIGQISSEVPQNLSASRPQDRQFILSSKKLLLSDSGFYLCAWSAGSGSGDTQYFGPGTRLTVL.